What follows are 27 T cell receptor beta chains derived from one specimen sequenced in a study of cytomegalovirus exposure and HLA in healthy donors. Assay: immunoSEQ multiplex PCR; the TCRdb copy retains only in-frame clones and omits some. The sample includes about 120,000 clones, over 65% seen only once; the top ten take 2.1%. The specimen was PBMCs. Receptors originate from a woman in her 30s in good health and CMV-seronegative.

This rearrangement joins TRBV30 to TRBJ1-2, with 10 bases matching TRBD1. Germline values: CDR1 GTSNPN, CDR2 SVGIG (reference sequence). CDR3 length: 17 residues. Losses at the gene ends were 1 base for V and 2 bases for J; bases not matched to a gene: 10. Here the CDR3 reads CAWSDGTGEFSNYGYTF. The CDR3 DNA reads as TGTGCCTGGAGTGACGGGACAGGGGAGTTTTCCAACTATGGCTACACCTTC.

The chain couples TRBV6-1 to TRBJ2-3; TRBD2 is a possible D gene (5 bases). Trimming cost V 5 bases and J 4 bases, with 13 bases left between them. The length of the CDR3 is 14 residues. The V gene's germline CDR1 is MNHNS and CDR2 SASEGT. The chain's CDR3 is CASSTPSSADTQYF. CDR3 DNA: TGTGCCAGCAGTACGCCAAGTAGCGCAGATACGCAGTATTTT.

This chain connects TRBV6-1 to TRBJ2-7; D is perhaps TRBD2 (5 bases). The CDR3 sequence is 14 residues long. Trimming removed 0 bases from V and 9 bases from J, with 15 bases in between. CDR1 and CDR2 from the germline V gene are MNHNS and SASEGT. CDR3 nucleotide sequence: TGTGCCAGCAGTGAAGCTAGTCGGGGTCGTGTGCAGTACTTC. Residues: CASSEASRGRVQYF.

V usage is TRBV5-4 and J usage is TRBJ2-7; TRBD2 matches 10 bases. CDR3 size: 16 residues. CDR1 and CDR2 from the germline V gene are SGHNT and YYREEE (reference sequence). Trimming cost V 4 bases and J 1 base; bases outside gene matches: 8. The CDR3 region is CASSRELAGQSYEQYF. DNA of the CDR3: TGTGCCAGCAGCCGCGAACTAGCGGGGCAATCCTACGAGCAGTACTTC.

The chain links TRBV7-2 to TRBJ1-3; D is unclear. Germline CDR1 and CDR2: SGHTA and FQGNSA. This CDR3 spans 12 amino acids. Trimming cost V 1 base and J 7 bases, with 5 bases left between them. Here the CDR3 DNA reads TGTGCCAGCAGCTTAGTGGCCAACACCATATATTTT. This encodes CASSLVANTIYF.

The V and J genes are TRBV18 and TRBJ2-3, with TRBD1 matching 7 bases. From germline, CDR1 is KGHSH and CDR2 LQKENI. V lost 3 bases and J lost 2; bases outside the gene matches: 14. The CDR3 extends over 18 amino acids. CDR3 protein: CASSPVRIGGPPTDTQYF. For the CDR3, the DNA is TGTGCCAGCTCACCCGTGAGGATAGGGGGCCCCCCCACAGATACGCAGTATTTT. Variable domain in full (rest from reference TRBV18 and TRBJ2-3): NAGVMQNPRHLVRRRGQEARLRCSPMKGHSHVYWYRQLPEEGLKFMVYLQKENIIDESGMPKERFSAEFPKEGPSILRIQQVVRGDSAAYFCASSPVRIGGPPTDTQYFGPGTRLTVL.

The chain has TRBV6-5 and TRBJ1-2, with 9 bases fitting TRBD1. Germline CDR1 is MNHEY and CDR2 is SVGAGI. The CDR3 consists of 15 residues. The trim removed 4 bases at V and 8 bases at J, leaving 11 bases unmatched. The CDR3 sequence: CASSSGQGWGSGYTF. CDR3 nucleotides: TGTGCCAGCAGTTCCGGACAGGGGTGGGGAAGCGGCTACACCTTC.

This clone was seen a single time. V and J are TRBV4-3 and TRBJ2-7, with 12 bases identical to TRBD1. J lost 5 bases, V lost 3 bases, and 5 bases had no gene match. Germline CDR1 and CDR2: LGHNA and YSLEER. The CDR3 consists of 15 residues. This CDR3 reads CASSHEGQGAHEQYF. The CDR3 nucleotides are TGCGCCAGCAGCCACGAGGGACAGGGGGCCCACGAGCAGTACTTC.

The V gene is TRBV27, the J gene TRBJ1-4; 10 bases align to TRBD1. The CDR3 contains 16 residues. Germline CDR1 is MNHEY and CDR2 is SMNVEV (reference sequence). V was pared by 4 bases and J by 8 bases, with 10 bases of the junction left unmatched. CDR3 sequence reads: CASSSFSRDRGEKLFF. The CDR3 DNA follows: TGTGCCAGCAGTTCCTTCTCAAGGGACAGGGGAGAAAAACTGTTTTTT.

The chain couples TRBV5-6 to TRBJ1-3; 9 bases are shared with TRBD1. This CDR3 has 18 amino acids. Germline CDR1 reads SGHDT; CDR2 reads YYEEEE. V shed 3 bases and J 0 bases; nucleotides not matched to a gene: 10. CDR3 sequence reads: CASSSLGDRVRSGNTIYF. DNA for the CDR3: TGTGCCAGCAGCTCACTGGGGGACAGGGTGCGCTCTGGAAACACCATATATTTT.

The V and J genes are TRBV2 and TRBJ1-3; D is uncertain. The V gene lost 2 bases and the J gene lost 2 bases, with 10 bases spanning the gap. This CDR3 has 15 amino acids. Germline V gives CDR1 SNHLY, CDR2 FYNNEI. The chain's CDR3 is CASSEPGNTGNTIYF. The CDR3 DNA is TGTGCCAGCAGTGAACCGGGGAATACTGGAAACACCATATATTTT. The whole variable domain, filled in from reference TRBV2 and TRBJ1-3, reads EPEVTQTPSHQVTQMGQEVILRCVPISNHLYFYWYRQILGQKVEFLVSFYNNEISEKSEIFDDQFSVERPDGSNFTLKIRSTKLEDSAMYFCASSEPGNTGNTIYFGEGSWLTVV.

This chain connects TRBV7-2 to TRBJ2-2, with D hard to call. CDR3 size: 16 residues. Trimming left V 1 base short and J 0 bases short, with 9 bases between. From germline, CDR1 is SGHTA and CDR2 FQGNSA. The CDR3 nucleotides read TGTGCCAGCAGCTTAGTGCTACTAACGAACACCGGGGAGCTGTTTTTT. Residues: CASSLVLLTNTGELFF.

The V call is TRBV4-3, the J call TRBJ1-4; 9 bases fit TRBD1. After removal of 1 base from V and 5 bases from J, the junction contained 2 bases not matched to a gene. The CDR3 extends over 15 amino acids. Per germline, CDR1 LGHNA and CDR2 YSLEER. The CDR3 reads CASSQATGGNEKLFF. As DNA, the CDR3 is TGCGCCAGCAGCCAAGCCACAGGGGGCAATGAAAAACTGTTTTTT.

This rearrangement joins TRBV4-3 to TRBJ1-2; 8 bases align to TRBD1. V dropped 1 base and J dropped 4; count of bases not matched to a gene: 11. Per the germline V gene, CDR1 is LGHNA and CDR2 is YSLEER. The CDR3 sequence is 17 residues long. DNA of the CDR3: TGCGCCAGCAGCCAAGGAGGGCAGGGGGCGGTGATCTATGGCTACACCTTC. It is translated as CASSQGGQGAVIYGYTF.

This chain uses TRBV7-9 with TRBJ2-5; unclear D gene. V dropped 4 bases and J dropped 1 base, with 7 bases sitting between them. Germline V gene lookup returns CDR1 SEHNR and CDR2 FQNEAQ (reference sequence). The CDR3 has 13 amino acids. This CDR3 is CASSSLGQETQYF. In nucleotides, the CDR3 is TGTGCCAGCAGCTCTCTAGGCCAAGAGACCCAGTACTTC.

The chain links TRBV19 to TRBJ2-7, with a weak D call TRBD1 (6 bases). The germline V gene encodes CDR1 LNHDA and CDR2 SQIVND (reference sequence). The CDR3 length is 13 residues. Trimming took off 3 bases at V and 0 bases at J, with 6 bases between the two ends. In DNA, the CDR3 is TGTGCCAGTAGTATGGACAGCTCCTACGAGCAGTACTTC. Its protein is CASSMDSSYEQYF.

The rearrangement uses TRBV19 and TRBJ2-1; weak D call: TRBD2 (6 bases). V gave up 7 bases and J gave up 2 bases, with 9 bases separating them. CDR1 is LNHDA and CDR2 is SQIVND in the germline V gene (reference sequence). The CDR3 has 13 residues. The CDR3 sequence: CASTSAAYNEQFF. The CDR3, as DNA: TGTGCCAGTACTAGCGCGGCCTACAATGAGCAGTTCTTC. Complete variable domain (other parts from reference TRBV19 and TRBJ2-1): DGGITQSPKYLFRKEGQNVTLSCEQNLNHDAMYWYRQDPGQGLRLIYYSQIVNDFQKGDIAEGYSVSREKKESFPLTVTSAQKNPTAFYLCASTSAAYNEQFFGPGTRLTVL.

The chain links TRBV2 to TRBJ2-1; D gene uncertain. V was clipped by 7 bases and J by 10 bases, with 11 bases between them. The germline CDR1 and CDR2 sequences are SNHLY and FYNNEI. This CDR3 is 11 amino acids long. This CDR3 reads CASKSGREQFF. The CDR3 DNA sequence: TGTGCCAGCAAGTCCGGCAGGGAGCAGTTCTTC.

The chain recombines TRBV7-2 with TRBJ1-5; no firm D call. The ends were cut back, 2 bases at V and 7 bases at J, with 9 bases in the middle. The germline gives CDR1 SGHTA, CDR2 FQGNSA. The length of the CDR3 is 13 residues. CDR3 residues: CASSLSSRQPQHF. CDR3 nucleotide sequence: TGTGCCAGCAGCTTATCCAGTCGACAGCCCCAGCATTTT. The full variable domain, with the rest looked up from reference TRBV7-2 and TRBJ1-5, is GAGVSQSPSNKVTEKGKDVELRCDPISGHTALYWYRQSLGQGLEFLIYFQGNSAPDKSGLPSDRFSAERTGGSVSTLTIQRTQQEDSAVYLCASSLSSRQPQHFGDGTRLSIL.

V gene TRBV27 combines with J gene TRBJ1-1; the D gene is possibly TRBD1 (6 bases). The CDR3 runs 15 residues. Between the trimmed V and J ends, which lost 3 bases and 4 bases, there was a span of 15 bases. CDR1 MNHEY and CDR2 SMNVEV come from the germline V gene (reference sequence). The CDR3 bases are TGTGCCAGCAGTTTTGGGACATTTGGCGCCACTGAAGCTTTCTTT. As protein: CASSFGTFGATEAFF.

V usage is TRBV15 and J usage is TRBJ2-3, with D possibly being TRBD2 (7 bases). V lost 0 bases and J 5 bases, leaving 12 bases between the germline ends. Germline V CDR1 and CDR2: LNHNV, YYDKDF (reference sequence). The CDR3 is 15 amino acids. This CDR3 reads CATSRDWRGGDTQYF. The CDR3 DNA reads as TGTGCCACCAGCAGAGATTGGAGGGGGGGAGATACGCAGTATTTT.

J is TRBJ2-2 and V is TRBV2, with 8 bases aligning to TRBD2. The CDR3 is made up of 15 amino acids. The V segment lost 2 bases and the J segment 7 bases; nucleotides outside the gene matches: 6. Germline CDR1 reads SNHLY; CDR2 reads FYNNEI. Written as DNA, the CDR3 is TGTGCCAGCAGTGAAAGAAGGAGCGGGGGCGGGGAGCTGTTTTTT. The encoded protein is CASSERRSGGGELFF.

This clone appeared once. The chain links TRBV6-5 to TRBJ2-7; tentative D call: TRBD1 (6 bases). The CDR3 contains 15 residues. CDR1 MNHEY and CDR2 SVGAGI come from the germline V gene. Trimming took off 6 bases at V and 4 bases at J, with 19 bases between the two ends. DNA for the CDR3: TGTGCCAGCAGCTTCAGGACAGTGGGTTCTTACGAGCAGTACTTC. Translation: CASSFRTVGSYEQYF.

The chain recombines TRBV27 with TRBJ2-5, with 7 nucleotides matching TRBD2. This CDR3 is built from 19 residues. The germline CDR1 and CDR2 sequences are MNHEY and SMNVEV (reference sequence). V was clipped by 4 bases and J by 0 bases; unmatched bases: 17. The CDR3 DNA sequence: TGTGCCAGCAGTTCCTTAACCAGCGGGGTATCATCGTACCAAGAGACCCAGTACTTC. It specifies CASSSLTSGVSSYQETQYF.

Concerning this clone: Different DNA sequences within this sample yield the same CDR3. DNA of the CDR3: TGTGCCAGCAGCGTAGCAGGCAGCACCTACGAGCAGTACTTC. Protein: CASSVAGSTYEQYF. The V call is TRBV9, the J call TRBJ2-7; D gene unclear. The V end was cut by 0 bases, the J end by 2 bases, with 9 bases between. Looked up from germline, CDR1 is SGDLS and CDR2 is YYNGEE. This CDR3 has 14 residues.

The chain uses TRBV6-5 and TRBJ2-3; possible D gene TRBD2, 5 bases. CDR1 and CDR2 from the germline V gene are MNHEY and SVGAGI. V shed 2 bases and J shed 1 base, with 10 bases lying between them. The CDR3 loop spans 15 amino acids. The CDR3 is CASSYGLGGTDTQYF. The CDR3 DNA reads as TGTGCCAGCAGTTACGGACTTGGAGGCACAGATACGCAGTATTTT.

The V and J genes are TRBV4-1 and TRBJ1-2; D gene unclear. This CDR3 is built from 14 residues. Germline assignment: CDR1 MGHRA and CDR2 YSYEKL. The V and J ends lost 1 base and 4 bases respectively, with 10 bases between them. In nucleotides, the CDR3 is TGCGCCAGCAGCCAAGCCCCAGGCCTCTATGGCTACACCTTC. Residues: CASSQAPGLYGYTF.